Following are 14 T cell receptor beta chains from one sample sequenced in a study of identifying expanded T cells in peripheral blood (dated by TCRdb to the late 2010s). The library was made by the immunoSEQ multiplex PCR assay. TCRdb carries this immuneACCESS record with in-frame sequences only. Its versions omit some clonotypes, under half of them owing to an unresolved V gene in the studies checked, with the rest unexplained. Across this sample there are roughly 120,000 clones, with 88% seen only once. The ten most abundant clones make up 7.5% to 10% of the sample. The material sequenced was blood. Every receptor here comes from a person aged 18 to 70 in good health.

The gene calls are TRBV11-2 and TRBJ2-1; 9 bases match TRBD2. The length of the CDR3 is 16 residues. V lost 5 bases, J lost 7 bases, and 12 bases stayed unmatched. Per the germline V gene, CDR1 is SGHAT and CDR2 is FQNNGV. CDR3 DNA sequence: TGTGCCAGCAGCCCGCGGCGGGTAGCGGGAGTTAATGAGCAGTTCTTC. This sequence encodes CASSPRRVAGVNEQFF.

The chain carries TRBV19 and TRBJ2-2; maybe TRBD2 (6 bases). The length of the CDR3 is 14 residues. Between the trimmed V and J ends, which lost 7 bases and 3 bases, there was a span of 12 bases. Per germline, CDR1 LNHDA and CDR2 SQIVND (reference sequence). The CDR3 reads CASMQLAHTGELFF. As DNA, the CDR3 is TGTGCCAGTATGCAACTAGCTCACACCGGGGAGCTGTTTTTT.

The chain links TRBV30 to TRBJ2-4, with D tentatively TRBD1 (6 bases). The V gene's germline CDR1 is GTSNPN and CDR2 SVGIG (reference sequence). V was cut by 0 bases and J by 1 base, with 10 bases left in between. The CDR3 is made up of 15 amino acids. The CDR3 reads CAWSVPQGAKNIQYF. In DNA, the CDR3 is TGTGCCTGGAGTGTACCCCAGGGGGCCAAAAACATTCAGTACTTC.

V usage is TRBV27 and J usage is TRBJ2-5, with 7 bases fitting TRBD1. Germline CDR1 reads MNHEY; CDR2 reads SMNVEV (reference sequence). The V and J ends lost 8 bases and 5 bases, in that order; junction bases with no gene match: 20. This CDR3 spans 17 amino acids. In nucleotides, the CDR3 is TGTGCCAGCGCCTCCCGGGCAGAGGCAGGGGGTACGGAGACCCAGTACTTC. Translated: CASASRAEAGGTETQYF.

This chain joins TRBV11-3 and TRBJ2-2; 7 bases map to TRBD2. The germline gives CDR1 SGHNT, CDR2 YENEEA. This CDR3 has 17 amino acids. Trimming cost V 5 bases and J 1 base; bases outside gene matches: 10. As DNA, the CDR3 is TGTGCCAGCAGCCACACCCGATTAGCGGGGAACACCGGGGAGCTGTTTTTT. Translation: CASSHTRLAGNTGELFF.

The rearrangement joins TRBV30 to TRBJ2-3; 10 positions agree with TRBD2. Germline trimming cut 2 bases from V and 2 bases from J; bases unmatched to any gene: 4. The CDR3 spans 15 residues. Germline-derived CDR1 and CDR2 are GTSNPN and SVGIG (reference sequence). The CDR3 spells CAWSPLAGATDTQYF. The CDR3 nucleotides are TGTGCCTGGAGTCCGCTAGCGGGGGCCACAGATACGCAGTATTTT.

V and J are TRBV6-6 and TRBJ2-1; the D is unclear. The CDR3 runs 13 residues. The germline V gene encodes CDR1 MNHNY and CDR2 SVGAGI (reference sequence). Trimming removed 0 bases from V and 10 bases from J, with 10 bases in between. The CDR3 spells CASSYSIGVEQFF. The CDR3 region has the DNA TGTGCCAGCAGTTACTCGATTGGGGTCGAGCAGTTCTTC.

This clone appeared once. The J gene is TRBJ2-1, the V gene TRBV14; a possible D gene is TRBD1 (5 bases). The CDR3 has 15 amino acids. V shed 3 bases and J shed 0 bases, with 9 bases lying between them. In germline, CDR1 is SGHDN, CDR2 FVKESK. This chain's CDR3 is CASSQGPSSYNEQFF. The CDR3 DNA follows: TGTGCCAGCAGCCAGGGGCCGAGCTCCTACAATGAGCAGTTCTTC.

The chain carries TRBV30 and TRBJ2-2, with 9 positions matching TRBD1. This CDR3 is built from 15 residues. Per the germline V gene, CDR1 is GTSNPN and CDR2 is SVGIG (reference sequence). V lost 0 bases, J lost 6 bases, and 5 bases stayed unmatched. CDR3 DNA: TGTGCCTGGAGTGTAACAGGGGGCTGGCCCGGGGAGCTGTTTTTT. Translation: CAWSVTGGWPGELFF. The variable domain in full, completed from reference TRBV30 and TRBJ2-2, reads SQTIHQWPATLVQPVGSPLSLECTVEGTSNPNLYWYRQAAGRGLQLLFYSVGIGQISSEVPQNLSASRPQDRQFILSSKKLLLSDSGFYLCAWSVTGGWPGELFFGEGSRLTVL.

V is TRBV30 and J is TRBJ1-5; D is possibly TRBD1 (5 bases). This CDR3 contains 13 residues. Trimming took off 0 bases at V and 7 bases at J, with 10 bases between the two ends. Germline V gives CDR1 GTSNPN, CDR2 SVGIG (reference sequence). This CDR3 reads CAWSVRGDQPQHF. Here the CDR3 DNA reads TGTGCCTGGAGTGTAAGGGGCGACCAGCCCCAGCATTTT. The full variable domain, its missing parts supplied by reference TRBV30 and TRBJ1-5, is SQTIHQWPATLVQPVGSPLSLECTVEGTSNPNLYWYRQAAGRGLQLLFYSVGIGQISSEVPQNLSASRPQDRQFILSSKKLLLSDSGFYLCAWSVRGDQPQHFGDGTRLSIL.

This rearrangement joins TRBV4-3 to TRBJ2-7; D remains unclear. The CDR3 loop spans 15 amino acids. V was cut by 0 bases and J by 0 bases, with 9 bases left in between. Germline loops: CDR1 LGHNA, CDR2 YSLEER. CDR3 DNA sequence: TGCGCCAGCAGCCAAGATCTCGTAGGCTCCTACGAGCAGTACTTC. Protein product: CASSQDLVGSYEQYF.

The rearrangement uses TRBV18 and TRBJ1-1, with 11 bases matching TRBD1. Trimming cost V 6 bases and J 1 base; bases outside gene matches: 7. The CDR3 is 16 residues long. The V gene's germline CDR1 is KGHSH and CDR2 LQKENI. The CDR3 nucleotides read TGTGCCAGCTCCCCCCTGGGGACAGGGGGGAACACTGAAGCTTTCTTT. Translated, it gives CASSPLGTGGNTEAFF. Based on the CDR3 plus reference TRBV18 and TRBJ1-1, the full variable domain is NAGVMQNPRHLVRRRGQEARLRCSPMKGHSHVYWYRQLPEEGLKFMVYLQKENIIDESGMPKERFSAEFPKEGPSILRIQQVVRGDSAAYFCASSPLGTGGNTEAFFGQGTRLTVV.

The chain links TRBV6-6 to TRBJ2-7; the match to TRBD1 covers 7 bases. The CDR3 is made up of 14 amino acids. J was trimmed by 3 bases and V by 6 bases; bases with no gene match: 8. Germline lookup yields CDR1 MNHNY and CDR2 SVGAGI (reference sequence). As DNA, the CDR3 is TGTGCCAGCAGCTCCGGGACAGCGCTCTACGAGCAGTACTTC. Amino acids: CASSSGTALYEQYF.

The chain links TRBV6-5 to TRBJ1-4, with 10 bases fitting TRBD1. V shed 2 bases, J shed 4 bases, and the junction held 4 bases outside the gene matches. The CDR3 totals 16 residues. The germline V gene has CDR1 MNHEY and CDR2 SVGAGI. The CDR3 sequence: CASSYGQGVNNEKLFF. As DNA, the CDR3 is TGTGCCAGCAGTTACGGACAGGGGGTCAATAATGAAAAACTGTTTTTT.